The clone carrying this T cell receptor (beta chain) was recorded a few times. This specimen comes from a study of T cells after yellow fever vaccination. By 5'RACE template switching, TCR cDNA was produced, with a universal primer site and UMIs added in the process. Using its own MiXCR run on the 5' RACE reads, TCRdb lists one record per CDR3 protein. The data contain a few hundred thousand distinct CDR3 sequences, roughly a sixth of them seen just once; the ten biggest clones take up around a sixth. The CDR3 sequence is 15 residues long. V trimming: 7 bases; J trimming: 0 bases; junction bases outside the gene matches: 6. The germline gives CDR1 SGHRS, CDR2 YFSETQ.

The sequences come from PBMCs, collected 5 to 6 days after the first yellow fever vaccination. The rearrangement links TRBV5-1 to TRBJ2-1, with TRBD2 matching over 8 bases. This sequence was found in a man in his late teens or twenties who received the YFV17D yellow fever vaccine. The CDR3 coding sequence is TGCGCCAGCCAGAGAAGCGGGGGCTCCTACAATGAGCAGTTCTTC. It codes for CASQRSGGSYNEQFF.